The TCR beta chain under discussion was sequenced for a study of PD-1 blockade in mismatch repair-deficient tumors (dated by TCRdb to about 2017). In the study overall: The trial enrolled more than 85 consecutive patients with 12 mismatch repair-deficient cancer types between 2013 and 2016, all previously treated and progressing. Tumor-associated T cell clones in the peripheral blood of patients responding to PD-1 blockade were tracked using deep sequencing of TCR CDR3 regions. Study-level results and caveats: Clones residing in the tumor, which were often undetectable in blood before treatment, expanded quickly after pembrolizumab and then contracted, generally before radiologic responses.

This clone occurred a few times. Its antigen specificity is not known. Base qualities were left out, and no much larger clone turns up one base away. V is cut by 2 bases and J by 6 bases, and the space between the germline ends is 5 bases. The germline V gene (reference sequence) provides CDR1 MNHEY and CDR2 SMNVEV. The CDR3 runs 11 amino acids, cysteine and phenylalanine included. Solely the CDR3 DNA is kept, with 33 bases framed from the first base. Library prep was done by the immunoSEQ multiplex PCR assay. Imported from immuneACCESS, the table was reduced by TCRdb to in-frame sequences with V and J called. These copies leave out some clones; in studies compared against another copy, an unresolved V gene accounts for under half, and the cause of the remainder is not known. The sample contains more than 95,000 clones, approximately 86% of them found a single time. Approximately 15% of the sample is in the top ten clones.

Mismatch repair deficiency in every enrolled patient was established by polymerase chain reaction or immunohistochemistry. TCR sequencing was carried out for a few patients who responded to pembrolizumab therapy. Pembrolizumab PD-1 blockade was prospectively tested in advanced mismatch repair-deficient cancers, regardless of tissue of origin, in the phase II trial. Peripheral blood T cell samples were serially collected before and at multiple times after PD-1 blockade was started. Blood sampling times were expressed in weeks after the first pembrolizumab dose. This receptor was obtained from an adult with mismatch repair-deficient cancer. The sequencing here drew on peripheral blood, taken 44 weeks after starting pembrolizumab. In this chain, TRBV27 is recombined with TRBJ2-7; the D gene may be TRBD1 or TRBD2, since each aligns over 5 bases. The CDR3 region reads CASSLGGEQYF. The DNA is as follows: TGTGCCAGCAGTTTAGGGGGCGAGCAGTACTTC.